The 19 T cell receptor beta chains listed next were all sequenced from one sample in a study of blood T cell repertoires in COVID-19. Only in-frame clones appear in the TCRdb table, and some are missing; sequencing was by immunoSEQ multiplex PCR. Of about 380,000 clones in the sample, 85% were seen once. Sequencing was performed on peripheral blood. Receptor source: a woman between 18 and 29 years old with acute or convalescent COVID-19.

V is TRBV6-1 and J is TRBJ2-6, with TRBD1 matching over 8 bases. This CDR3 is 18 amino acids long. The germline V gene has CDR1 MNHNS and CDR2 SASEGT. V lost 0 bases, J lost 2 bases, and 6 bases stayed unmatched. CDR3 region: CASSEAGQGLAGANVLTF. CDR3 nucleotide sequence: TGTGCCAGCAGTGAAGCCGGACAGGGCCTCGCTGGGGCCAACGTCCTGACTTTC.

The genes are TRBV6-1 and TRBJ1-2; unclear D gene. This CDR3 contains 15 residues. Looked up from germline, CDR1 is MNHNS and CDR2 is SASEGT. Trimming stripped 3 bases from V and 0 bases from J, with 11 bases between. The CDR3 spells CASSEQNFPNYGYTF. As DNA, the CDR3 is TGTGCCAGCAGTGAGCAGAATTTTCCTAACTATGGCTACACCTTC.

The DNA of the CDR3 is TGTGCCAGCAGTGAAGGAGCCGGGGTGCGTGGGGAGCTGTTTTTT. It specifies CASSEGAGVRGELFF. This chain links TRBV2 with TRBJ2-2; TRBD2 is a possible D gene (5 bases). CDR1 is SNHLY and CDR2 is FYNNEI in the germline V gene. The CDR3 covers 15 residues. Trimming stripped 1 base from V and 8 bases from J, with 14 bases between. The whole variable domain, remainder taken from reference TRBV2 and TRBJ2-2, is EPEVTQTPSHQVTQMGQEVILRCVPISNHLYFYWYRQILGQKVEFLVSFYNNEISEKSEIFDDQFSVERPDGSNFTLKIRSTKLEDSAMYFCASSEGAGVRGELFFGEGSRLTVL.

This clone occurred once. This chain links TRBV7-9 with TRBJ1-3; 11 bases align to TRBD1. Germline-derived CDR1 and CDR2 are SEHNR and FQNEAQ (reference sequence). This CDR3 is 15 amino acids long. V lost 4 bases to trimming and J lost 4 bases; unmatched junction nucleotides: 3. The DNA of the CDR3 is TGTGCCAGCAGCTCCCGGACAGGGGGCGGAAACACCATATATTTT. It specifies CASSSRTGGGNTIYF.

This chain uses TRBV27 with TRBJ1-1; 7 bases line up with TRBD1. Trimming removed 0 bases from V and 0 bases from J; junction bases left unmatched: 7. This CDR3 has 17 residues. The germline CDR1 and CDR2 sequences are MNHEY and SMNVEV (reference sequence). For the CDR3, the DNA is TGTGCCAGCAGTTTATCCGTGACAGGGCCAATGAACACTGAAGCTTTCTTT. Amino acid sequence: CASSLSVTGPMNTEAFF.

The chain couples TRBV24-1 to TRBJ1-1; D perhaps matches TRBD1 (5 bases). Trimming left V 4 bases short and J 6 bases short, with 23 bases between. The CDR3 extends over 17 amino acids. Germline-derived CDR1 and CDR2 are KGHDR and SFDVKD. The CDR3 sequence is CATSENELGTSDAEAFF. The CDR3 bases are TGTGCCACCAGTGAGAACGAACTCGGGACTTCGGACGCTGAAGCTTTCTTT.

The chain joins TRBV14 to TRBJ1-1; D possibly corresponds to TRBD1 (6 bases). The germline V and J ends were trimmed by 4 bases and 3 bases, with 9 bases remaining between them. The germline V gene has CDR1 SGHDN and CDR2 FVKESK. The CDR3 totals 13 residues. The CDR3 sequence is CASSPTGYTEAFF. In DNA form, the CDR3 reads TGTGCCAGCAGCCCAACAGGGTACACTGAAGCTTTCTTT.

The rearrangement links TRBV5-1 to TRBJ2-2, with a weak D call TRBD1 (6 bases). The V and J ends lost 0 bases and 3 bases respectively, with 9 bases between them. CDR1 and CDR2 (germline): SGHRS, YFSETQ. The CDR3 is made up of 15 amino acids. Here the CDR3 reads CASSLGYRDTGELFF. In DNA, the CDR3 is TGCGCCAGCAGCTTGGGGTACAGGGACACCGGGGAGCTGTTTTTT.

This clone has just one count. The chain employs TRBV9 and TRBJ1-6; no reliable D call. Germline lookup yields CDR1 SGDLS and CDR2 YYNGEE. V gave up 3 bases and J gave up 8 bases, with 9 bases separating them. This CDR3 spans 13 amino acids. CDR3 amino acids: CASSAEVDSPLHF. CDR3 nucleotide sequence: TGTGCCAGCAGCGCGGAGGTTGATTCACCCCTCCACTTT.

This chain connects TRBV18 to TRBJ1-1; D may be TRBD1 (5 bases). From germline, CDR1 is KGHSH and CDR2 LQKENI. V dropped 4 bases and J dropped 0 bases, with 18 bases sitting between them. This CDR3 is 17 amino acids long. The CDR3 reads CASSLWEGVTMNTEAFF. CDR3 in DNA: TGTGCCAGCTCACTTTGGGAAGGGGTAACGATGAACACTGAAGCTTTCTTT.

The gene calls are TRBV9 and TRBJ2-7, with D unclear. The CDR3 contains 14 residues. Deletions cut 0 bases from V and 3 bases from J, with 10 bases between. Germline lookup yields CDR1 SGDLS and CDR2 YYNGEE. The CDR3 coding sequence is TGTGCCAGCAGCGTAGATCCTAACAGCTACGAGCAGTACTTC. It codes for CASSVDPNSYEQYF.

This chain joins TRBV19 and TRBJ2-3; D is possibly TRBD2 (5 bases). CDR1 is LNHDA and CDR2 is SQIVND in the germline V gene (reference sequence). The V gene lost 2 bases and the J gene lost 3 bases, with 18 bases spanning the gap. The CDR3 loop spans 17 amino acids. The CDR3 bases are TGTGCCAGTAGTATATCTTTCCAGCGGAGAGGTACAGATACGCAGTATTTT. Protein: CASSISFQRRGTDTQYF.

V gene TRBV2 combines with J gene TRBJ2-6; tentative D call: TRBD1 (6 bases). Trimming pared 7 bases from V and 1 base from J, leaving 8 bases between. CDR3 length equals 14 residues. CDR1 and CDR2 from the germline V gene are SNHLY and FYNNEI. The CDR3 DNA reads as TGTGCCAGCAACGACAGGTCTGGGGCCAACGTCCTGACTTTC. Translated: CASNDRSGANVLTF. The full variable domain, its missing parts supplied by reference TRBV2 and TRBJ2-6, is EPEVTQTPSHQVTQMGQEVILRCVPISNHLYFYWYRQILGQKVEFLVSFYNNEISEKSEIFDDQFSVERPDGSNFTLKIRSTKLEDSAMYFCASNDRSGANVLTFGAGSRLTVL.

This clone was counted only a few times. V usage is TRBV2 and J usage is TRBJ2-7, with TRBD1 matching over 9 bases. Losses at the gene ends were 4 bases for V and 2 bases for J; bases not matched to a gene: 6. The CDR3 totals 15 residues. CDR1 is SNHLY, CDR2 FYNNEI, per germline. The DNA of the CDR3 is TGTGCCAGCAGTGTTGAGGGACAGGGAACCTACGAGCAGTACTTC. Its translation: CASSVEGQGTYEQYF.

V and J are TRBV5-1 and TRBJ2-1; TRBD1 matches at 7 bases. Trimming cost V 2 bases and J 7 bases; bases outside gene matches: 12. Per germline, CDR1 SGHRS and CDR2 YFSETQ. The CDR3 is 16 residues long. The chain's CDR3 is CASSLNPGTAGNEQFF. CDR3 in DNA: TGCGCCAGCAGCTTAAACCCGGGGACAGCCGGGAATGAGCAGTTCTTC. Looking up the rest from reference TRBV5-1 and TRBJ2-1 gives the full variable domain: KAGVTQTPRYLIKTRGQQVTLSCSPISGHRSVSWYQQTPGQGLQFLFEYFSETQRNKGNFPGRFSGRQFSNSRSEMNVSTLELGDSALYLCASSLNPGTAGNEQFFGPGTRLTVL.

V and J are TRBV2 and TRBJ2-3, with D maybe TRBD2 (6 bases). CDR1 is SNHLY and CDR2 is FYNNEI in the germline V gene. The CDR3 is 17 amino acids. V lost 5 bases and J lost 2, with 20 bases in between. This chain's CDR3 is CASSLIGDGGNTDTQYF. The DNA for the CDR3 is TGTGCCAGCAGTTTAATTGGCGACGGGGGTAACACAGATACGCAGTATTTT.

The CDR3 DNA is TGTGCCTGGGGGCGGCATTACGAGCAGTACTTC. The encoded protein is CAWGRHYEQYF. V and J are TRBV30 and TRBJ2-7; D unclear. CDR1 is GTSNPN, CDR2 SVGIG, per germline (reference sequence). V shed 5 bases and J shed 4 bases, with 9 bases lying between them. CDR3 length: 11 amino acids.

The V gene is TRBV29-1, the J gene TRBJ2-2, with 8 bases lining up with TRBD1. With 3 bases clipped from V and 4 bases from J, the junction kept 1 base outside the gene matches. Germline V CDR1 and CDR2: SQVTM, ANQGSEA. The CDR3 is 13 residues long. Here the CDR3 DNA reads TGCAGCGTTGACAGGGGGCGCACCGGGGAGCTGTTTTTT. This codes for CSVDRGRTGELFF.

The DNA of the CDR3 is TGTGCCAGCAGTGAGAACAGGGCGGGCTACACCTTC. Protein sequence: CASSENRAGYTF. The genes are TRBV2 and TRBJ1-2; a weak D match, TRBD1 (6 bases). Trimming left V 3 bases short and J 8 bases short, with 10 bases between. From germline, CDR1 is SNHLY and CDR2 FYNNEI. The CDR3 sequence is 12 residues long.